The 3 T cell receptor beta chains listed next were all sequenced from one sample in a study of CD8+ T cells in alopecia areata. Extracted RNA was reverse transcribed into cDNA, the sequencing template. Measured with immunoSEQ multiplex PCR; TCRdb has only the in-frame clones, and not every one. In the table there are about 200,000 clones, around two fifths of which are singletons. Treatment reported: oral pan-JAK inhibitor, 5-10 mg twice daily. Sequencing used CD4+ T cells sorted from blood, obtained at roughly week 30, from a patient treated with tofacitinib. The receptors were sampled from a human donor with alopecia areata.

The gene calls are TRBV29-1 and TRBJ2-4; TRBD2 might be the D (6 bases). V was pared by 2 bases and J by 0 bases, with 11 bases between. Germline CDR1 reads SQVTM; CDR2 reads ANQGSEA. The CDR3 contains 15 residues. In DNA, the CDR3 is TGCAGCGTTGAAAGGAGGGATAGAGCCAAAAACATTCAGTACTTC. Its translation: CSVERRDRAKNIQYF.

The J gene is TRBJ2-5, the V gene TRBV7-9, with TRBD2 matching 10 bases. With 3 bases clipped from V and 1 base from J, the junction kept 5 bases outside the gene matches. Germline values: CDR1 SEHNR, CDR2 FQNEAQ (reference sequence). The CDR3 sequence is 16 residues long. CDR3 nucleotides: TGTGCCAGCAGCTTGGCTAGCGGGAGTCCCCAAGAGACCCAGTACTTC. It is translated as CASSLASGSPQETQYF.

The chain couples TRBV9 to TRBJ1-2; unclear D gene. CDR1 and CDR2 (germline): SGDLS, YYNGEE. Trimming pared 6 bases from V and 6 bases from J, leaving 15 bases between. CDR3 size: 13 residues. CDR3 in amino acids: CASNLDGVDGYTF. The DNA for the CDR3 is TGTGCCAGCAACCTGGATGGAGTGGATGGCTACACCTTC.